This T cell receptor (beta chain) was obtained from a study of blood T cell repertoires in COVID-19. Trimming took off 0 bases at V and 4 bases at J, with 20 bases between the two ends. CDR3 length equals 18 residues. Germline V gene lookup returns CDR1 SGHDT and CDR2 YYEEEE. The assay was immunoSEQ multiplex PCR, and TCRdb's table has in-frame clones only and misses some. This table holds tens of thousands of clones, around 88% found once. The specimen was peripheral blood. The J gene is TRBJ1-5, the V gene TRBV5-6; D unresolved. This sequence originates from a woman over 75 with active or convalescent COVID-19. The chain's CDR3 is CASSLGHANPTRNQPQHF. CDR3 nucleotides: TGTGCCAGCAGCTTGGGCCACGCGAACCCCACGCGAAATCAGCCCCAGCATTTT.